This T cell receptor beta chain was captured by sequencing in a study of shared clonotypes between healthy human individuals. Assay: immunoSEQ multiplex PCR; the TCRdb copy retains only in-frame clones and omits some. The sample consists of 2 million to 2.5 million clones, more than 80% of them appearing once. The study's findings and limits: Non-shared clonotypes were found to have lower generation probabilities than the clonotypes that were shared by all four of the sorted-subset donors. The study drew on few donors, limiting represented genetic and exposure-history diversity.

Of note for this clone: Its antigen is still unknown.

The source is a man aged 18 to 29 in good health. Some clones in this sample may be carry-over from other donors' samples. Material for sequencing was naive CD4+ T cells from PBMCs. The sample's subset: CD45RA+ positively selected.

The CDR3 DNA follows: TGTGCCAGCATCTCTAGCGGGGGTTCCTACGAGCAGTACTTC. Protein: CASISSGGSYEQYF. V and J are TRBV28 and TRBJ2-7; 10 bases align to TRBD2. CDR3 length: 14 residues. V was clipped by 7 bases and J by 1 base; unmatched bases: 4. Germline CDR1 and CDR2: MDHEN and SYDVKM.